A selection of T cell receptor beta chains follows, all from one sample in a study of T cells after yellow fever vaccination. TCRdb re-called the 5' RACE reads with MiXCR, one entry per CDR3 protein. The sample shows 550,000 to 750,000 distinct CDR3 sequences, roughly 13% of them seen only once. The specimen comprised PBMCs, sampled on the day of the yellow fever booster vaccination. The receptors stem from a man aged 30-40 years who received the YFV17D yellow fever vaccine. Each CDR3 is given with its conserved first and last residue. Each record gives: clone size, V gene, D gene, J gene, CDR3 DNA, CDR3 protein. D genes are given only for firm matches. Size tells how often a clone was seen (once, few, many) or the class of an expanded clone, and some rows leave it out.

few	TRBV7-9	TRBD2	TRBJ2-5	TGTGCCAGCAGCCGCGAGGGAGCGGGAAGGCAGTACTTC	CASSREGAGRQYF
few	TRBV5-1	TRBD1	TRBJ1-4	TGCGCCAGCAGCCTGACAGGGGGCCTTTCTGAAAAACTGTTTTTT	CASSLTGGLSEKLFF
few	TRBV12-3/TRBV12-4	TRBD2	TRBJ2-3	TGTGCCAGCAGTTTAAGCGGGAGTAGGTCAGATACGCAGTATTTT	CASSLSGSRSDTQYF
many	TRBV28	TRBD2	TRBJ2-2	TGTGCCAGCAGTGGAAGCGGGATTGGCACCGGGGAGCTGTTTTTT	CASSGSGIGTGELFF
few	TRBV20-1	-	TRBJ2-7	TGCAGTGCTAAAGGACTGACTTACGAGCAGTACTTC	CSAKGLTYEQYF
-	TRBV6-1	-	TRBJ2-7	TGTGCCAGCAGCCGTCAGATTACCTACGAGCAGTACTTC	CASSRQITYEQYF
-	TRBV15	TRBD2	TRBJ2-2	TGTGCCACCAGCACTGGGACTAGCGGGATTTTCCCCCTGGGGGACACCGGGGAGCTGTTTTTT	CATSTGTSGIFPLGDTGELFF
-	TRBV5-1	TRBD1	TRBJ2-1	TGCGCCAGCAGCTACGAACCGACAGGGAACCACTACAATGAGCAGTTCTTC	CASSYEPTGNHYNEQFF
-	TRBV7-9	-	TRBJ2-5	TGTGCCAGCAGCACACTAGACTCCTCGTCGGAGACCCAGTACTTC	CASSTLDSSSETQYF
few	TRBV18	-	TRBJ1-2	TGTGCCAGCTCACCTAGTTCAGGGAACTATGGCTACACCTTC	CASSPSSGNYGYTF
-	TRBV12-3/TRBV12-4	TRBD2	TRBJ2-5	TGTGCCAGCAGTCCAGGACTAGTTCGAGAACAAGAGACCCAGTACTTC	CASSPGLVREQETQYF
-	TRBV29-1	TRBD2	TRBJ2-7	TGCAGCGTTATTACAGGGCTTGGACTAGCGGGGACCCGTAGCGAGCAGTACTTC	CSVITGLGLAGTRSEQYF
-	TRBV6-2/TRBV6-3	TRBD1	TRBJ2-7	TGTGCCAGCAGTTACTCGGGAGGACAGGGGATCGAGCAGTACTTC	CASSYSGGQGIEQYF
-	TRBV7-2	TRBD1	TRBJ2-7	TGTGCCAGCAGCCCCGGACAGGCCCTAAGTCCCTACGAGCAGTACTTC	CASSPGQALSPYEQYF
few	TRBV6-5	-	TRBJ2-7	TGTGCCAGCAGACTCGCGGCCACTGAGTACTTC	CASRLAATEYF
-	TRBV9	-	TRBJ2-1	TGTGCCAGCAGCATAGACGGAAATTTAGCGGACATGAGCTCCTACAATGAGCAGTTCTTC	CASSIDGNLADMSSYNEQFF
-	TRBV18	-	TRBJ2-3	TGTGCCAGCTCACCACCGATCGGGACCACCACAGATACGCAGTATTTT	CASSPPIGTTTDTQYF